This T cell receptor (beta chain) was sequenced for a study of radiotherapy plus CTLA-4 blockade in lung cancer. Looking at the study overall: Around 19% of enrolled patients responded objectively, and more than 30% had disease control.

For this clone: Antigen specificity is unknown.

Findings of the study overall: Blood saw expansion of tumor-derived TCR clones after radiotherapy plus ipilimumab. Reportedly, early blood T cell clone dynamics best predicted response, with interferon-beta.

Measured with immunoSEQ multiplex PCR; TCRdb has only the in-frame clones, and not every one. The top ten clones hold roughly 7.6% of a sample with about 45,000 clones, around 77% of them seen once. Focal radiation was given together with CTLA-4 blockade (ipilimumab) to patients with chemo-refractory metastatic non-small-cell lung cancer. This sequence originates from a human donor with non-small cell lung cancer who had stable disease on radiotherapy plus ipilimumab. The source was peripheral blood, collected from a patient treated with radiotherapy plus ipilimumab.

Here the CDR3 reads CASQDYNSPLHF. The CDR3 coding sequence is TGTGCCAGCCAGGACTATAATTCACCCCTCCACTTT. The chain links TRBV6-5 to TRBJ1-6; D uncertain. The CDR3 sequence is 12 residues long. The germline CDR1 and CDR2 sequences are MNHEY and SVGAGI. Trimming took 8 bases from V and 3 from J, leaving 5 bases between them.